Given below is one T cell receptor beta chain in context. It has no known antigen specificity. No much larger clonotype is one base removed from it; base qualities were not supplied. V and J lose 8 bases and 2 bases, and a span of 7 bases separates them. The germline V gene supplies CDR1 MNHEY and CDR2 SVGAGI. The CDR3 has 12 amino acids, counting the end cysteine and phenylalanine. Here the CDR3 DNA is all that survives: 36 bases in frame from base 1. These data come from a study of blood T cell repertoires in COVID-19 (TCRdb year 2020). Broadly, across the study: Samples covering the acute and convalescent phases of COVID-19 were provided by collaborators in the United States, Italy and Spain. The prospective study material was composed of cDNA or gDNA derived from T cells, B-cell-depleted T cells, or PBMCs. Subjects who had been exposed to COVID-19, were actively infected with it, or had recovered from it provided the deeply sampled blood TCRbeta repertoires that made up the dataset. A freely available public database, intended as a resource for researchers studying the immune response to SARS-CoV-2, is where the repertoires were released. Samples came from the ongoing ImmuneRACE study (first 160 participants) plus 1,254 subjects from 6 global collaborators. Sample metadata almost always included a de-identified subject ID, COVID-19 status, age in years and sex. Where available, HLA class I and class II types were obtained from metadata supplied by the sample provider rather than from assay-based typing.

Enrolling through a virtual design, the prospective study's participants ranged in age from about 18 to 89 years and lived across 24 United States geographic areas. In the prospective study, participants were assigned to cohorts based on the clinical history participants reported in a screening survey and a study questionnaire. Recovered participants in ImmuneRACE Cohort 3 were defined as having two consecutive negative NP/OP PCR tests, clearance from a healthcare professional, or resolution of symptoms. Mobile phlebotomists in the prospective study collected whole blood, serum and a nasopharyngeal or oropharyngeal swab from every participant. Participants in the prospective study had the option to provide additional blood draws and questionnaires over an approximately 2-month period. Before DNA extraction, prospective study blood samples were shipped either frozen or at room temperature. TCRbeta CDR3 regions were amplified from genomic DNA by means of the immunoSEQ Assay, a bias-controlled multiplex PCR. Concerning the study's data processing: The number of nucleated cells in each sample was estimated by amplification of reference gene primers within the assay. To quantify the absolute abundance of each unique TCRbeta CDR3 rearrangement, sequence reads were collapsed and filtered. For each sample, productive Simpson clonality was calculated as the square root of Simpson's diversity index across productive rearrangements. Here the immuneACCESS table is served through TCRdb, limited to in-frame sequences with V and J called. Missing clones are a known gap in these copies; in checked studies unresolved V genes cover under half, and the rest lacks a known reason. V and J calls and clone size are given by that table; D and trimming were obtained from the DNA. This sample is represented by about 140,000 clones; about 79% of them were singletons. Of the sample, over 2.5% is held by the ten largest clones.

What the study reported, not specific to this receptor: How much clinical and demographic metadata was included differed by source and by participant, and the metadata was provided uncurated.

Sequences were obtained from PBMCs or T cells enriched from blood (not recorded which). The clonotype comes from a woman aged 50 to 60 who had recovered from COVID-19. The chain joins TRBV6-5 to TRBJ2-1, with the D gene uncertain. The nucleotide sequence reads as follows: TGTGCCAGCTACACCCCCTACAATGAGCAGTTCTTC. This sequence encodes CASYTPYNEQFF.